What follows describes a single TCR beta chain. What it binds is not known. Using immunoSEQ multiplex PCR, the repertoire was profiled, and TCRdb retains in-frame clones only, with some absent. The sample holds more than 80,000 clones, under 90% seen once. In germline, CDR1 is MNHNS, CDR2 SASEGT. This CDR3 contains 14 residues. Trimming removed 7 bases from V and 3 bases from J; junction bases left unmatched: 4. The data derive from a study of radiotherapy plus CTLA-4 blockade in lung cancer. Study as a whole: For 15% to 20% of patients, objective responses occurred, and about 30% had disease control.

Each patient with chemo-refractory metastatic non-small-cell lung cancer was treated with focal radiation plus CTLA-4 blockade using ipilimumab. General study points: Radiotherapy was combined with ipilimumab, and tumor-derived TCR clones then expanded in blood. Among reported predictors of response, early blood T cell clone dynamics with interferon-beta performed best.

The receptor's source is a human donor with non-small cell lung cancer that progressed on radiotherapy plus ipilimumab. Some clones in this sample may be carry-over from other donors' samples. J is TRBJ2-5 and V is TRBV6-1; 11 positions agree with TRBD2. The sample here was peripheral blood, taken from a patient treated with radiotherapy plus ipilimumab. The CDR3 DNA sequence: TGTGCCAGCAATAGCGGGGGGGCCGAAGAGACCCAGTACTTC. The encoded protein is CASNSGGAEETQYF.